The source of this TCR beta chain is a study of T-cell reconstitution after alpha-beta-depleted transplantation in children. Study-level findings and limits: Expanded clones from the graft, numbering several hundred, reportedly supplied alpha-beta T cells about two months after transplant. By one year post-transplant, T-cell counts and diversity largely arose from T cells that were newly produced. The study traced high day-60 TCRbeta diversity in some patients to surviving recipient T cells and thymic progenitors.

This clonotype was seen ten or more times. The antigen is unknown. The CDR3 has 12 amino acids. V was cut by 5 bases and J by 8 bases, with 11 bases left in between. Germline CDR1 MDHEN, CDR2 SYDVKM. TCRbeta library construction was performed incorporating unique molecular identifiers. TCRdb re-derived calls from the PCR reads in MiXCR, one entry per CDR3 protein. The top ten clones hold 5.5% of a sample with some 180,000 distinct CDR3 sequences, roughly 7.1% of them seen once. This chain links TRBV28 with TRBJ2-3, with D tentatively TRBD1 (6 bases). The receptor's source is a boy aged 2 to 9 with acute lymphoblastic leukemia, due to receive a stem cell transplant. Sequencing used PBMCs, obtained before TCRalphabeta/CD19-depleted stem cell transplant. The DNA of the CDR3 is TGTGCCAGCAGTCTCGACAGGACTACGCAGTATTTT. Encoded protein: CASSLDRTTQYF.